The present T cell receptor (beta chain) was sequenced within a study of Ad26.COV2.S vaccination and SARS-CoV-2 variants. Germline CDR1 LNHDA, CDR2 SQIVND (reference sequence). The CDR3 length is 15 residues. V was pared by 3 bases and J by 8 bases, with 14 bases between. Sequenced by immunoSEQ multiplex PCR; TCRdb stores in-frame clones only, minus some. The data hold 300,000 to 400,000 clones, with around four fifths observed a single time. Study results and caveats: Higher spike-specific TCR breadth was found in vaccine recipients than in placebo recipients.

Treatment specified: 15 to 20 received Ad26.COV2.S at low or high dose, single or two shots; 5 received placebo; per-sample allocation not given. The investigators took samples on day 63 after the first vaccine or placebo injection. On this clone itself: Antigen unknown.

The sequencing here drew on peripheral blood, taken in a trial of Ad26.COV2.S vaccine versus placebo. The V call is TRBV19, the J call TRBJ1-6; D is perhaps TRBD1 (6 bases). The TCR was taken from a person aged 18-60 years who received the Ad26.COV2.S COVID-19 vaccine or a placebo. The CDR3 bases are TGTGCCAGTAGTATTGAGGGGGAGAATCATTCACCCCTCCACTTT. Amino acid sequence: CASSIEGENHSPLHF. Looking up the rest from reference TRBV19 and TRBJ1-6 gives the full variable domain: DGGITQSPKYLFRKEGQNVTLSCEQNLNHDAMYWYRQDPGQGLRLIYYSQIVNDFQKGDIAEGYSVSREKKESFPLTVTSAQKNPTAFYLCASSIEGENHSPLHFGNGTRLTVT.